This T cell receptor (beta chain) comes out of a study of post-analysis software for immune sequencing data. Turning to the study itself: Patients with relapsing-remitting, secondary progressive and progressive-relapsing multiple sclerosis courses were all represented.

With respect to this clonotype: The target antigen is unknown. Sequence at one end of the junction differs from germline and may be a read error.

The CDR3 runs to 13 residues. In germline, CDR1 is SGHRS, CDR2 YFSETQ. Study findings and constraints: TRBV5-6, TRBV5-1 and TRBV20-1 belonged to a set of roughly 5 TRBV segments that were more frequent in patients than controls. Multiple sclerosis was associated with a significant reduction in normalized Chao1 diversity relative to controls. Pronounced co-clustering by F measure was evident among identically batched samples.

Every TCR beta cDNA library bore unique molecular identifiers. A single record per CDR3 protein comes from TCRdb applying MiXCR to the PCR reads. The data show roughly 800,000 distinct CDR3 sequences, around 27% seen once. Input material: blood. The chain couples TRBV5-1 to TRBJ2-2; D possibly uses TRBD1 or TRBD2 (6 bases each). The sequence came from a girl between 5 and 17 years old with multiple sclerosis. CDR3 residues: CASSRTRGGELCF. The CDR3 nucleotides are TGCGCCAGCAGCCGGACCAGGGGCGGGGAGCTGTGTTTT.